This TCR beta chain is from a study of cytomegalovirus exposure and HLA in healthy donors. V lost 5 bases to trimming and J lost 5 bases; unmatched junction nucleotides: 10. Germline lookup yields CDR1 MDHEN and CDR2 SYDVKM. The CDR3 length is 15 residues. Using immunoSEQ multiplex PCR, the repertoire was profiled, and TCRdb retains in-frame clones only, with some absent. Of 200,000 or so clones listed, 65% to 90% were seen once; the top ten hold around 15%. Of note for this clone: Its cognate antigen is unknown.

Findings of the study overall: It was reported that the classifier diagnosed cytomegalovirus status with high specificity and sensitivity in both the original and validation cohorts.

The chain couples TRBV28 to TRBJ2-7, with TRBD2 identical over 9 bases. This clonotype was sampled from a woman in her 30s in good health and CMV-seropositive. The sequencing sample was made of PBMCs. The CDR3 loop reads CASSHLAGGPNEQYF. The CDR3 bases are TGTGCCAGCAGTCACCTCGCGGGAGGGCCTAACGAGCAGTACTTC. Combining the CDR3 with reference TRBV28 and TRBJ2-7 gives the whole variable domain DVKVTQSSRYLVKRTGEKVFLECVQDMDHENMFWYRQDPGLGLRLIYFSYDVKMKEKGDIPEGYSVSREKKERFSLILESASTNQTSMYLCASSHLAGGPNEQYFGPGTRLTVT.